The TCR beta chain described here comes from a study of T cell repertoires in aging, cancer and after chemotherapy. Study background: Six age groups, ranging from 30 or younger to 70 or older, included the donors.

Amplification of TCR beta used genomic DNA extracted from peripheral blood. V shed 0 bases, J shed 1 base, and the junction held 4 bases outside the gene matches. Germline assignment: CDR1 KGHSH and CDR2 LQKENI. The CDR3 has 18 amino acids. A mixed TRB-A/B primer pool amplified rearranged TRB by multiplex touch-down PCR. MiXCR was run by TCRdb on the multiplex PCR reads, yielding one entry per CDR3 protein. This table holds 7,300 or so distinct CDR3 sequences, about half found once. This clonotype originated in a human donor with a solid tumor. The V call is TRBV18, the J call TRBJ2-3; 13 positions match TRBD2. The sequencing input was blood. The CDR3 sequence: CASSPPTGTSGGTDTQYF. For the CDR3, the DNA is TGTGCCAGCTCACCACCGACCGGGACTAGCGGGGGCACAGATACGCAGTATTTT.